What follows are 32 T cell receptor beta chains derived from one specimen sequenced in a study of cytomegalovirus exposure and HLA in healthy donors. Profiled with immunoSEQ multiplex PCR; TCRdb holds only in-frame clones, not every one. Of hundreds of thousands of clones listed, just over 85% are singletons. The sequencing sample was made of PBMCs. These receptors came from a woman aged 18-29 years in good health and CMV-seronegative.

This clone has a single count. The chain combines TRBV30 with TRBJ2-7; possibly TRBD1 for D (5 bases). The V end was cut by 2 bases, the J end by 3 bases, with 5 bases between. This CDR3 has 11 residues. Germline loops: CDR1 GTSNPN, CDR2 SVGIG (reference sequence). Here the CDR3 reads CAWSTGYEQYF. For the CDR3, the DNA is TGTGCCTGGAGTACAGGCTACGAGCAGTACTTC.

This clone was picked up a small number of times. Other DNA sequences in this specimen translate into the identical CDR3. This chain links TRBV4-1 with TRBJ1-2; the D gene is possibly TRBD1 (5 bases). The CDR3 covers 13 residues. Germline lookup yields CDR1 MGHRA and CDR2 YSYEKL. V was trimmed by 0 bases and J by 4 bases, leaving 6 bases between them. CDR3 region: CASSQDGGYGYTF. CDR3 sequence (DNA): TGCGCCAGCAGCCAAGACGGGGGCTATGGCTACACCTTC.

The chain couples TRBV21-1 to TRBJ2-7; the D call in the table, TRBD2, was not verified against the DNA. TRBV21-1 is labeled a pseudogene. The CDR3 runs to 12 residues. The CDR3 DNA is TGCGAAACTGGAGATCTTTCCTACGAGCAGTACTTC. This codes for CETGDLSYEQYF.

This clone came up once. This chain uses TRBV5-1 with TRBJ2-2; D is perhaps TRBD2 (5 bases). V was pared by 0 bases and J by 5 bases, with 8 bases between. Germline V lookup: CDR1 SGHRS, CDR2 YFSETQ. There are 14 residues in the CDR3. The CDR3 nucleotides are TGCGCCAGCAGCTTGGTGTCGGGAACCGGGGAGCTGTTTTTT. It codes for CASSLVSGTGELFF.

The V gene is TRBV7-2, the J gene TRBJ2-2; TRBD1 matches at 7 bases. The CDR3 has 13 amino acids. The germline V gene encodes CDR1 SGHTA and CDR2 FQGNSA. V trimming: 2 bases; J trimming: 6 bases; junction bases outside the gene matches: 0. The CDR3 DNA follows: TGTGCCAGCAGCTTACAGGGGGCCGGGGAGCTGTTTTTT. Its translation: CASSLQGAGELFF.

This chain links TRBV29-1 with TRBJ2-7, with 7 bases identical to TRBD2. V lost 7 bases and J lost 0; bases outside the gene matches: 6. Germline V gene lookup returns CDR1 SQVTM and CDR2 ANQGSEA. The CDR3 extends over 13 amino acids. The CDR3 region is CSGLAGNSYEQYF. DNA of the CDR3: TGCAGCGGGTTAGCGGGCAACTCCTACGAGCAGTACTTC.

The rearrangement links TRBV5-6 to TRBJ1-4, with D unresolved. V was cut by 4 bases and J by 6 bases, with 7 bases left in between. CDR1 is SGHDT, CDR2 YYEEEE, per germline. This CDR3 has 12 residues. The CDR3 here is CASSGGHEKLFF. The CDR3 DNA sequence: TGTGCCAGCAGCGGTGGCCATGAAAAACTGTTTTTT.

The rearrangement links TRBV9 to TRBJ2-2; TRBD1 agrees at 8 bases. Losses at the gene ends were 0 bases for V and 7 bases for J; bases not matched to a gene: 11. Germline loops: CDR1 SGDLS, CDR2 YYNGEE. The CDR3 spans 17 residues. CDR3 in amino acids: CASSVAQAGGFVGELFF. The CDR3 nucleotides read TGTGCCAGCAGCGTAGCTCAGGCAGGGGGCTTTGTCGGGGAGCTGTTTTTT.

The chain carries TRBV5-4 and TRBJ1-5; D may be TRBD1 (6 bases). This CDR3 is 14 amino acids long. Germline V gene sequence: CDR1 SGHNT, CDR2 YYREEE (reference sequence). Trimming stripped 5 bases from V and 2 bases from J, with 11 bases between. CDR3 in amino acids: CASSTQGGNQPQHF. DNA for the CDR3: TGTGCCAGCAGTACACAGGGCGGCAATCAGCCCCAGCATTTT.

The chain carries TRBV11-1 and TRBJ2-5, with 7 bases fitting TRBD1. The CDR3 covers 13 residues. Germline V gene sequence: CDR1 SGHAT, CDR2 FQDESV (reference sequence). The V segment lost 6 bases and the J segment 9 bases; nucleotides outside the gene matches: 10. The CDR3 here is CASRPGQASAQYF. CDR3 DNA: TGTGCCAGCAGACCCGGACAGGCCTCGGCCCAGTACTTC.

The CDR3: CASSVVRQGAITGELFF. CDR3 nucleotide sequence: TGTGCCAGCAGCGTAGTACGACAGGGGGCTATAACCGGGGAGCTGTTTTTT. The genes are TRBV9 and TRBJ2-2, with 10 positions matching TRBD1. The V and J ends lost 0 bases and 5 bases, in that order; junction bases with no gene match: 7. The CDR3 covers 17 residues. Germline V CDR1 and CDR2: SGDLS, YYNGEE.

Remarks on this clone: Other DNA variants within this sample encode the same CDR3. The chain has TRBV5-1 and TRBJ1-2; 7 bases match TRBD1. The CDR3 is 12 amino acids. CDR1 and CDR2 from the germline V gene are SGHRS and YFSETQ. Unmatched junction bases numbered 1, after V lost 2 bases and J lost 6 bases. The CDR3 coding sequence is TGCGCCAGCAGCTTTCAGGGGGATGGCTACACCTTC. Its protein product is CASSFQGDGYTF.

This clone occurred many times. The chain joins TRBV6-1 to TRBJ1-1; D is undetermined. The CDR3 spans 15 residues. The V end was cut by 1 base, the J end by 4 bases, with 13 bases between. Germline V gives CDR1 MNHNS, CDR2 SASEGT. This CDR3 is CASSEVLYGSTEAFF. The CDR3 nucleotides are TGTGCCAGCAGTGAAGTCCTTTATGGTAGCACTGAAGCTTTCTTT.

The V call is TRBV28, the J call TRBJ2-1; TRBD2 agrees at 10 bases. V gave up 5 bases and J gave up 4 bases; unmatched junction bases: 5. Per the germline V gene, CDR1 is MDHEN and CDR2 is SYDVKM. CDR3 size: 15 residues. CDR3 amino acids: CASSPSGSRYNEQFF. In DNA, the CDR3 is TGTGCCAGCAGTCCTAGCGGGAGTAGGTACAATGAGCAGTTCTTC.

This chain connects TRBV30 to TRBJ1-2, with D unresolved. Trimming shortened V by 3 bases and J by 7 bases, and 9 bases separated the two germline ends. The CDR3 covers 11 residues. Germline V lookup: CDR1 GTSNPN, CDR2 SVGIG (reference sequence). The CDR3 nucleotides read TGTGCCTGGAGAGAAACATTTGGCTACACCTTC. Residues: CAWRETFGYTF.

The rearrangement joins TRBV7-6 to TRBJ2-7, with TRBD2 as a possible D gene (6 bases). V lost 5 bases to trimming and J lost 7 bases, with 9 bases between them. This CDR3 contains 11 residues. Germline V gene lookup returns CDR1 SGHVS and CDR2 FNYEAQ. CDR3 in amino acids: CASSLGTEQYF. CDR3 DNA sequence: TGTGCCAGCAGCCTTGGGACTGAGCAGTACTTC.

The gene calls are TRBV9 and TRBJ1-2; 10 positions agree with TRBD1. Germline assignment: CDR1 SGDLS and CDR2 YYNGEE. This CDR3 is built from 13 residues. The J segment lost 6 bases and the V segment lost 5 bases, leaving 4 bases of the junction unmatched. The CDR3 coding sequence is TGTGCCAGCAGAGCCGGGACAGGGGATGGCTACACCTTC. Its protein product is CASRAGTGDGYTF.

The rearrangement joins TRBV6-1 to TRBJ1-5; no clear D gene. The ends were cut back, 5 bases at V and 0 bases at J, with 11 bases in the middle. The germline CDR1 and CDR2 sequences are MNHNS and SASEGT. The CDR3 extends over 15 amino acids. The CDR3 sequence is CASSPRGYSNQPQHF. The CDR3 DNA follows: TGTGCCAGCAGTCCCCGCGGGTATAGCAATCAGCCCCAGCATTTT.

This chain connects TRBV27 to TRBJ2-1; 11 bases are shared with TRBD2. V shed 3 bases, J shed 10 bases, and the junction held 8 bases outside the gene matches. The CDR3 is made up of 15 amino acids. Germline V gene lookup returns CDR1 MNHEY and CDR2 SMNVEV (reference sequence). CDR3 residues: CASSFGTSGTSEQFF. In nucleotides, the CDR3 is TGTGCCAGCAGTTTCGGGACTAGCGGCACCTCAGAGCAGTTCTTC.

J is TRBJ2-1 and V is TRBV6-4; the match to TRBD1 covers 7 bases. The CDR3 extends over 14 amino acids. Germline-derived CDR1 and CDR2 are MRHNA and SNTAGT. Trimming took 5 bases from V and 7 from J; bases not matched to a gene: 8. CDR3 residues: CASSPDRSGNEQFF. The DNA for the CDR3 is TGTGCCAGCAGTCCGGACAGGTCTGGTAATGAGCAGTTCTTC.

The chain joins TRBV6-4 to TRBJ2-7; no definite D call. The CDR3 totals 14 residues. From germline, CDR1 is MRHNA and CDR2 SNTAGT. The germline V and J ends were trimmed by 7 bases and 3 bases, with 16 bases remaining between them. CDR3 sequence reads: CASKAGGLIYEQYF. The CDR3 DNA is TGTGCCAGCAAAGCAGGTGGCCTTATCTACGAGCAGTACTTC.

Concerning this clone: A junction boundary mismatches the germline segment, possibly from a read error. The chain employs TRBV27 and TRBJ2-1; 9 positions match TRBD2. This CDR3 has 14 residues. Germline V gives CDR1 MNHEY, CDR2 SMNVEV (reference sequence). CDR3 residues: CASSPLGGGGDMIF. The CDR3 DNA sequence: TGTGCCAGCAGTCCCCTAGGGGGCGGGGGGGACATGATCTTC.

CDR3 DNA sequence: TGTGCCAGCAGCCCACCGCCGGCCTACGAGCAGTACTTC. This gives the protein CASSPPPAYEQYF. The chain is built from TRBV7-2 and TRBJ2-7, with unresolved D. Germline loops: CDR1 SGHTA, CDR2 FQGNSA. Trimming removed 5 bases at V and 2 bases at J, with 10 bases between. The CDR3 totals 13 residues. Supplemented by reference TRBV7-2 and TRBJ2-7, the full variable domain reads GAGVSQSPSNKVTEKGKDVELRCDPISGHTALYWYRQSLGQGLEFLIYFQGNSAPDKSGLPSDRFSAERTGGSVSTLTIQRTQQEDSAVYLCASSPPPAYEQYFGPGTRLTVT.

V is TRBV29-1 and J is TRBJ2-1; weak D call: TRBD1 (6 bases). Per germline, CDR1 SQVTM and CDR2 ANQGSEA. V was pared by 3 bases and J by 1 base, with 10 bases between. The CDR3 covers 14 residues. In DNA form, the CDR3 reads TGCAGCGTTGATCGCAGGGGATCCTACAATGAGCAGTTCTTC. Translation gives CSVDRRGSYNEQFF.

This CDR3 reads CASSFRASGPGELFF. The CDR3 region has the DNA TGTGCCAGCAGTTTCAGGGCTAGCGGTCCCGGGGAGCTGTTTTTT. The chain employs TRBV27 and TRBJ2-2; 7 bases match TRBD2. From germline, CDR1 is MNHEY and CDR2 SMNVEV (reference sequence). CDR3 length: 15 residues. With 3 bases clipped from V and 6 bases from J, the junction kept 7 bases outside the gene matches.

The chain recombines TRBV7-3 with TRBJ1-5; 10 bases map to TRBD1. The CDR3 has 19 residues. Germline values: CDR1 SGHTA, CDR2 FQGTGA. The V gene end was trimmed by 4 bases and the J gene end by 3 bases; junction bases not matched to a gene: 15. CDR3 nucleotide sequence: TGTGCCAGCAGCTCTTACCGGGACAGGGGACAAGCGGACAATCAGCCCCAGCATTTT. Translation: CASSSYRDRGQADNQPQHF.

The chain couples TRBV27 to TRBJ2-1; TRBD2 aligns across 12 bases. Trimming removed 6 bases from V and 4 bases from J; junction bases left unmatched: 4. Germline V gene data show CDR1 as MNHEY and CDR2 as SMNVEV (reference sequence). There are 15 residues in the CDR3. DNA for the CDR3: TGTGCCAGCAGGTCTCTAGCGGGAGGGTACAATGAGCAGTTCTTC. Its translation is CASRSLAGGYNEQFF.

This sequence joins TRBV7-7 and TRBJ2-1; the match to TRBD1 covers 9 bases. The V segment lost 5 bases and the J segment 8 bases; nucleotides outside the gene matches: 7. The germline V gene has CDR1 SSHAT and CDR2 FNYEAQ (reference sequence). The CDR3 has 14 amino acids. The CDR3 DNA follows: TGTGCCAGCAGCCTGAACAGGGGGCAATATGAGCAGTTCTTC. Amino acid sequence: CASSLNRGQYEQFF.

The chain links TRBV18 to TRBJ2-7, with a possible D match to TRBD1 (6 bases). The ends were cut back, 3 bases at V and 3 bases at J, with 9 bases in the middle. This CDR3 is 13 amino acids long. Per germline, CDR1 KGHSH and CDR2 LQKENI. The CDR3 sequence: CASSPEDSYEQYF. The CDR3 bases are TGTGCCAGCTCACCGGAGGACAGCTACGAGCAGTACTTC.

This CDR3 reads CASSAGTGPHNEQFF. CDR3 in DNA: TGTGCCAGCAGCGCCGGGACAGGGCCCCACAATGAGCAGTTCTTC. The chain is built from TRBV9 and TRBJ2-1; 9 positions match TRBD1. The CDR3 spans 15 residues. Germline-derived CDR1 and CDR2 are SGDLS and YYNGEE. V lost 3 bases to trimming and J lost 5 bases; unmatched junction nucleotides: 6.

Written as DNA, the CDR3 is TGTGCCAGTAGCTTTTTGGGGCCTGTGGGCCGGCCCGGCTATGGCTACACCTTC. Protein sequence: CASSFLGPVGRPGYGYTF. This chain joins TRBV19 and TRBJ1-2; a possible D gene is TRBD1 (5 bases). The CDR3 runs 18 residues. Looked up from germline, CDR1 is LNHDA and CDR2 is SQIVND (reference sequence). The germline V and J ends were trimmed by 6 bases and 4 bases, with 27 bases remaining between them.

The chain recombines TRBV7-9 with TRBJ2-7; 9 bases are a match to TRBD1. J gave up 2 bases and V 5 bases, and 4 bases lay outside the gene matches. CDR3 length: 14 residues. Germline CDR1 SEHNR, CDR2 FQNEAQ (reference sequence). The CDR3 here is CASSPTGGPYEQYF. CDR3 coding DNA: TGTGCCAGCAGCCCAACAGGGGGCCCCTACGAGCAGTACTTC.